This entry describes one T cell receptor (beta chain). The antigen is unknown. Germline loops: CDR1 SNHLY, CDR2 FYNNEI. There are 15 residues in the CDR3. V lost 7 bases and J lost 2, with 12 bases in between. A single record per CDR3 protein comes from TCRdb applying MiXCR to the 5' RACE reads. The table has fewer than 550,000 distinct CDR3 sequences, approximately 5% seen once. This sample was taken from a study of CD8 T cells in ankylosing spondylitis. Study results and limitations: A motif in TCR beta, a set of several highly homologous variants, appeared characteristic of ankylosing spondylitis blood.

Specimen: blood, either unsorted or a sorted T cell fraction (not recorded which). The origin of this receptor is a male donor with ankylosing spondylitis. This sequence joins TRBV2 and TRBJ1-6, with D perhaps matching TRBD1 (5 bases). CDR3 in amino acids: CASTRDGAYNSPLHF. The CDR3 DNA follows: TGTGCCAGCACCCGGGACGGCGCCTATAATTCACCCCTCCACTTT. The full variable domain, with the rest looked up from reference TRBV2 and TRBJ1-6, is EPEVTQTPSHQVTQMGQEVILRCVPISNHLYFYWYRQILGQKVEFLVSFYNNEISEKSEIFDDQFSVERPDGSNFTLKIRSTKLEDSAMYFCASTRDGAYNSPLHFGNGTRLTVT.